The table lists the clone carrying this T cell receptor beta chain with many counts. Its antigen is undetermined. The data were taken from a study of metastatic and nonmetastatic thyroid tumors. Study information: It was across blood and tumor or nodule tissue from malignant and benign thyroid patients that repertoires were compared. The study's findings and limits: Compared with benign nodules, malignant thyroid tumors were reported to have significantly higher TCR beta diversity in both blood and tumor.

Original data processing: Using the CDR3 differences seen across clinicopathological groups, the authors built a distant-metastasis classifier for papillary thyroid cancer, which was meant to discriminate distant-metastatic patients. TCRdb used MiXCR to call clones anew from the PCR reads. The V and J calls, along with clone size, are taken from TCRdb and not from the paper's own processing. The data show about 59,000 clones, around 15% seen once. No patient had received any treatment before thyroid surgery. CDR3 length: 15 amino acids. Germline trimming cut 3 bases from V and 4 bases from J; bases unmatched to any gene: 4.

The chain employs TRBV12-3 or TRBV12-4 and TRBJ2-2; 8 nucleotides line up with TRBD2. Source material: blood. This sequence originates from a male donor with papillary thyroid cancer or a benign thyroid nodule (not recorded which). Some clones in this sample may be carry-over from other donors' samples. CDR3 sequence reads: CASSLVAGLTGELFF. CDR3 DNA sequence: TGTGCCAGCAGTTTGGTAGCGGGACTCACCGGGGAGCTGTTTTTT.